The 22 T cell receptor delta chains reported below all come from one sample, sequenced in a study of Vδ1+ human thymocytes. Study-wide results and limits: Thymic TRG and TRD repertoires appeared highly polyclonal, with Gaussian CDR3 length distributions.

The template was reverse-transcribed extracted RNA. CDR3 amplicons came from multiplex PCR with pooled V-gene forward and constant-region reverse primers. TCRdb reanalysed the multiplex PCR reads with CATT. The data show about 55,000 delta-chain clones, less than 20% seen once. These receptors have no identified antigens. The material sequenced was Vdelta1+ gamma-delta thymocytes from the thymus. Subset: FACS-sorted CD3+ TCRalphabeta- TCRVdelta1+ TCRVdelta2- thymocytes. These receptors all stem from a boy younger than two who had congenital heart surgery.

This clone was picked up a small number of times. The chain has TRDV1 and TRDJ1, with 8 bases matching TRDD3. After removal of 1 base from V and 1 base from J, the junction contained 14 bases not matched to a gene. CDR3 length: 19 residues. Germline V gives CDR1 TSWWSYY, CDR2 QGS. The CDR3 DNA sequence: TGTGCTCTTGGGGAACCCACTTCTTACTGGGGGCTCCCCACCGATAAACTCATCTTT. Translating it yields CALGEPTSYWGLPTDKLIF.

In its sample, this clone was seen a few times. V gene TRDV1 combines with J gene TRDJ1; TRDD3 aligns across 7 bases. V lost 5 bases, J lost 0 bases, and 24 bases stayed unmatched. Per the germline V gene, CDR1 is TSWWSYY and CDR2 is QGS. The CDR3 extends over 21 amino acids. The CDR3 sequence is CALGLLATFLFTGDYTDKLIF. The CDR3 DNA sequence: TGTGCTCTTGGGCTCCTTGCTACGTTCCTTTTTACTGGGGATTACACCGATAAACTCATCTTT.

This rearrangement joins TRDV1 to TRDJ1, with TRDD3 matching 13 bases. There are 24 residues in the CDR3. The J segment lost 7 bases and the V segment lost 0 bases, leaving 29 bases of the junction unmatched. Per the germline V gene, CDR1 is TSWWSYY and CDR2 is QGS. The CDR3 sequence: CALGELKGFLTTDWGIRGSVKLIF. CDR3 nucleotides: TGTGCTCTTGGGGAACTAAAGGGTTTCCTAACTACTGACTGGGGGATACGCGGGTCTGTTAAACTCATCTTT.

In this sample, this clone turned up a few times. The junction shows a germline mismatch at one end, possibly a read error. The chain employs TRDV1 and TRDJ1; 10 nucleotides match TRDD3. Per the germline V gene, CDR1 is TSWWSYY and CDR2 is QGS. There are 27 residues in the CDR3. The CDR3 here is CALGEPTLAPKLDWGIKVVRRSDKPIF. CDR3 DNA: TGTGCTCTTGGGGAACCGACCCTTGCTCCCAAACTCGACTGGGGGATCAAGGTAGTCCGTAGGTCCGATAAACCCATCTTT.

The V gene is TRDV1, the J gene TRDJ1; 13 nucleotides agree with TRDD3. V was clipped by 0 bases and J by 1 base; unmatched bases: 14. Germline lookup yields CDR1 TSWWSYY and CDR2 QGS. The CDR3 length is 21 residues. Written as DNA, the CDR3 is TGTGCTCTTGGGGAACTAGGGGGTTTCCCGGACTGGGGGATACGCACCGATAAACTCATCTTT. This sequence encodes CALGELGGFPDWGIRTDKLIF.

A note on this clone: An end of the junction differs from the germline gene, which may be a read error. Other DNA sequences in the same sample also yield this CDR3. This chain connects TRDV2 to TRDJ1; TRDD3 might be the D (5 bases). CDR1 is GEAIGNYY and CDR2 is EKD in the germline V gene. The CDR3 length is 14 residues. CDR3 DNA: TGCGCCTGTGACACCGCCCGGGGGGCTATTAAACTCATCTTT. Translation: CACDTARGAIKLIF.

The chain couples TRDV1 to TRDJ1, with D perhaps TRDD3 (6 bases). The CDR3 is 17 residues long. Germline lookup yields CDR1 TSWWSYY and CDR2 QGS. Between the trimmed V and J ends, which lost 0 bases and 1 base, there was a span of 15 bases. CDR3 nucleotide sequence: TGTGCTCTTGGGGAACTCTGCCGGGGGAAAATCACCGATAAACTCATCTTT. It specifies CALGELCRGKITDKLIF.

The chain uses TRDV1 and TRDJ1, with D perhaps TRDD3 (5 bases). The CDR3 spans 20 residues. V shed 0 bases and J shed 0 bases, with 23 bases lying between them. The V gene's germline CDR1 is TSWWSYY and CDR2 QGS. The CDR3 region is CALGELPTLPKEGYTDKLIF. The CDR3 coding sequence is TGTGCTCTTGGGGAACTCCCGACCTTGCCCAAGGAGGGATACACCGATAAACTCATCTTT.

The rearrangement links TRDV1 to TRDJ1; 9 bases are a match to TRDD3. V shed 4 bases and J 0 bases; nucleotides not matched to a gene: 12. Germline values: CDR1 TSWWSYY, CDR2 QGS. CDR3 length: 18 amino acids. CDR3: CALGAFSRGDTHTDKLIF. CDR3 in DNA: TGTGCTCTTGGGGCCTTCTCTAGGGGGGATACCCACACCGATAAACTCATCTTT.

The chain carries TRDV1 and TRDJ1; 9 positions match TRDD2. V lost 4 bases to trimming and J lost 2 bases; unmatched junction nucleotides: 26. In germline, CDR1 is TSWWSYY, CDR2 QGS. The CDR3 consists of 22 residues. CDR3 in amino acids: CALGAFPSYFYTPTERTDKLIF. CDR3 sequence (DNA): TGTGCTCTTGGGGCCTTTCCTTCCTACTTCTATACGCCGACAGAAAGAACCGATAAACTCATCTTT.

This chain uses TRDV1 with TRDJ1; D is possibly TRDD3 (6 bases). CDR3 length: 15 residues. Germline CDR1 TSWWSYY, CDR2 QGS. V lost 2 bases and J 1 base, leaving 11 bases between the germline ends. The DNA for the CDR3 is TGTGCTCTTGGGGAAAAGGGGGACCTCACCGATAAACTCATCTTT. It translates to CALGEKGDLTDKLIF.

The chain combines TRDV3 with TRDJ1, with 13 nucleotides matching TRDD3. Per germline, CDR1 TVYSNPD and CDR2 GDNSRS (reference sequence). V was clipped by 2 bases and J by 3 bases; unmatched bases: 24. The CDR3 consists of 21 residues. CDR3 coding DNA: TGTGCCTTTGGAGCCTTCCTACGGGGATATACTGGGGGATACGAAGCCGATAAACTCATCTTT. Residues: CAFGAFLRGYTGGYEADKLIF. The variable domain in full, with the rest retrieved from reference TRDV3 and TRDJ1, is CDKVTQSSPDQTVASGSEVVLLCTYDTVYSNPDLFWYRIRPDYSFQFVFYGDNSRSEGADFTQGRFSVKHILTQKAFHLVISPVRTEDSATYYCAFGAFLRGYTGGYEADKLIFGKGTRVTVEP.

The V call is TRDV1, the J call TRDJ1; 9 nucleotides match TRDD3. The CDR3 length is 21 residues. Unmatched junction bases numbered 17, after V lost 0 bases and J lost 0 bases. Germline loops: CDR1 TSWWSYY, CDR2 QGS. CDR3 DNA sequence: TGTGCTCTTGGGGAACTACTTCCCCAGATAACTGGGGGACCGTACACCGATAAACTCATCTTT. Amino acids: CALGELLPQITGGPYTDKLIF.

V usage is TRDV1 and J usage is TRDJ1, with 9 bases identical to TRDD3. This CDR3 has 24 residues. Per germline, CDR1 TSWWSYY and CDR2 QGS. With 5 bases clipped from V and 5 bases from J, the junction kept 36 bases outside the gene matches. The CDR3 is CALGPDPLKLTDDELTGGHDKLIF. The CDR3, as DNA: TGTGCTCTTGGGCCGGACCCCCTGAAATTGACGGACGACGAACTTACTGGGGGACATGATAAACTCATCTTT.

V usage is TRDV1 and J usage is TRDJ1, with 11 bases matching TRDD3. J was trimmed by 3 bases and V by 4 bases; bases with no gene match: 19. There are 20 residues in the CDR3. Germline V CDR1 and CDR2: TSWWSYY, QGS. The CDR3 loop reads CALGGFREQYWGIESDKLIF. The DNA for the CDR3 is TGTGCTCTTGGGGGATTCCGGGAGCAGTACTGGGGGATAGAATCCGATAAACTCATCTTT.

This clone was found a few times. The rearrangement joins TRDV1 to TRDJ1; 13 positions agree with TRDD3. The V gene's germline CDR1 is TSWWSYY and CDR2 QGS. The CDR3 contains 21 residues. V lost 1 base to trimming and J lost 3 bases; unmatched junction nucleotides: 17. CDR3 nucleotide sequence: TGTGCTCTTGGGGAACAAAGCCCGTACTGGGGGATACGGGGAGTAGCCGATAAACTCATCTTT. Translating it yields CALGEQSPYWGIRGVADKLIF.

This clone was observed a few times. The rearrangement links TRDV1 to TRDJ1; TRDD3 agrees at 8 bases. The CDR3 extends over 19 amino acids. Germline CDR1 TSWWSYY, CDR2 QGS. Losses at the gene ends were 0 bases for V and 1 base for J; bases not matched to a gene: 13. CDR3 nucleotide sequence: TGTGCTCTTGGGGAACTTTCTACCCCGTACTGGGGGTTCACCGATAAACTCATCTTT. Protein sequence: CALGELSTPYWGFTDKLIF.

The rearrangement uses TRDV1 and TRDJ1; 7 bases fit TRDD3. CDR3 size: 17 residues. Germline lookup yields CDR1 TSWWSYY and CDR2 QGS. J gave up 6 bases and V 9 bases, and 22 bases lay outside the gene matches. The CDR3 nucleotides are TGTGCTCTCGGGACACTTCGAGGGGGATCCGAGGGAAATAAACTCATCTTT. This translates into CALGTLRGGSEGNKLIF.

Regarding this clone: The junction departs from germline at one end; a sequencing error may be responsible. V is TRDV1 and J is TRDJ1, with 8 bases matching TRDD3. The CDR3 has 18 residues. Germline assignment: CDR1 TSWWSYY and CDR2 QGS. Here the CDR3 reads CAVGERRDWGFYTDKLIF. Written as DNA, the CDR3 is TGTGCTGTTGGGGAACGGAGGGACTGGGGGTTCTACACCGATAAACTCATCTTT.

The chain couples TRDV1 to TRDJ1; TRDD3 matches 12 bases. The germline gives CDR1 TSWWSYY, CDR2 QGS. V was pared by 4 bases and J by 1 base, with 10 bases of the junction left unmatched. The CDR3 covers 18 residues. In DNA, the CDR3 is TGTGCTCTTGGGGTAGTGCCGGACTGGGGGATACCCACCGATAAACTCATCTTT. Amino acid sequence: CALGVVPDWGIPTDKLIF.

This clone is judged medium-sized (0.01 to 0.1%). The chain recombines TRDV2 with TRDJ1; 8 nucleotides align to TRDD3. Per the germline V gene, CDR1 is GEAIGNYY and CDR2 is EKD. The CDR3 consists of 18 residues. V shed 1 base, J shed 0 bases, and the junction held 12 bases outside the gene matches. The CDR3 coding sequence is TGTGCCTGTGACACGAGCCTGGGGGAGGCCGGGTACACCGATAAACTCATCTTT. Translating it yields CACDTSLGEAGYTDKLIF.

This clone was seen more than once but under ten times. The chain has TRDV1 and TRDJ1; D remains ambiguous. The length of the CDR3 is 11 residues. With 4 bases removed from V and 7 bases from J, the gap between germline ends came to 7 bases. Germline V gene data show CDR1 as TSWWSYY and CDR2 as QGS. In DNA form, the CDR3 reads TGTGCTCTTGGGGGCGACTGTAAACTCATCTTT. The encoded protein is CALGGDCKLIF.